Presented here are 15 T cell receptor beta chains from one specimen sequenced in a study of neurological immune-mediated disorders. TCRdb re-called the 5' RACE reads with MiXCR, one entry per CDR3 protein. The sample consists of tens of thousands of distinct CDR3 sequences, 3% to 4.5% of them appearing once. Material: PBMCs. All receptors come from a woman aged 45 to 65 with multiple sclerosis.

This clonotype was recorded many times. The chain employs TRBV6-5 and TRBJ1-2, with D possibly matching TRBD1 (5 bases). Germline V gene lookup returns CDR1 MNHEY and CDR2 SVGAGI. V was cut by 2 bases and J by 4 bases, with 23 bases left in between. There are 18 residues in the CDR3. The CDR3 coding sequence is TGTGCCAGCAGTTACCAATGGGGCGCCGGAACCGCCAGCTATGGCTACACCTTC. Amino acids: CASSYQWGAGTASYGYTF.

The V and J genes are TRBV7-8 and TRBJ1-5; D is possibly TRBD1 (5 bases). Trimming cost V 2 bases and J 7 bases, with 15 bases left between them. The germline V gene has CDR1 SGHVS and CDR2 FQNEAQ. CDR3 size: 15 residues. The CDR3 DNA reads TGTGCCAGCAGCTTATTTCACGGGGGTGGGCAGCCCCAGCATTTT. As protein: CASSLFHGGGQPQHF.

This clonotype has a handful of counts. The chain employs TRBV7-8 and TRBJ1-1, with D possibly matching TRBD1 (6 bases). Trimming pared 6 bases from V and 3 bases from J, leaving 14 bases between. CDR1 is SGHVS and CDR2 is FQNEAQ in the germline V gene. The CDR3 sequence is 14 residues long. The CDR3 loop reads CASSHRDTYTEAFF. CDR3 coding DNA: TGTGCCAGCAGTCATAGGGACACCTACACTGAAGCTTTCTTT.

This clonotype has a count of ten or more. The rearrangement joins TRBV2 to TRBJ1-5; D might be TRBD1 (6 bases). V was trimmed by 10 bases and J by 5 bases, leaving 15 bases between them. The CDR3 length is 13 residues. The germline V gene has CDR1 SNHLY and CDR2 FYNNEI. For the CDR3, the DNA is TGTGCCAACGGGGGCCGGGGTTATCAGCCCCAGCATTTT. The encoded protein is CANGGRGYQPQHF.

This clonotype was counted many times. The V call is TRBV28, the J call TRBJ2-5; D remains ambiguous. The V gene's germline CDR1 is MDHEN and CDR2 SYDVKM. Trimming took off 5 bases at V and 1 base at J, with 8 bases between the two ends. The CDR3 loop spans 13 amino acids. Here the CDR3 reads CASSTGVQETQYF. The CDR3 DNA sequence: TGTGCCAGCAGTACTGGGGTCCAAGAGACCCAGTACTTC.

This clonotype was picked up many times. The chain couples TRBV15 to TRBJ2-7; D gene uncertain. Per the germline V gene, CDR1 is LNHNV and CDR2 is YYDKDF (reference sequence). The CDR3 has 15 residues. Trimming took 5 bases from V and 2 from J, leaving 16 bases between them. The chain's CDR3 is CATSEFADAPYEQYF. CDR3 DNA sequence: TGTGCCACCAGCGAATTCGCGGACGCCCCCTACGAGCAGTACTTC.

At least ten counts were recorded for this clonotype. V and J are TRBV18 and TRBJ2-7, with no clear D. The CDR3 length is 11 residues. Trimming removed 6 bases at V and 3 bases at J, with 6 bases between. Germline V lookup: CDR1 KGHSH, CDR2 LQKENI. CDR3 loop: CASSNFYEQYF. The CDR3 DNA follows: TGTGCCAGCTCCAACTTCTACGAGCAGTACTTC.

This clonotype appeared many times. The chain joins TRBV12-5 to TRBJ2-7; D is ambiguous. CDR3 length: 12 residues. Trimming pared 6 bases from V and 2 bases from J, leaving 8 bases between. Germline V CDR1 and CDR2: LGHNT, FRNRAP. This CDR3 is CASGHPAYEQYF. The CDR3 nucleotides are TGTGCTAGTGGCCATCCCGCCTACGAGCAGTACTTC.

This clonotype was counted many times. This rearrangement joins TRBV4-2 to TRBJ2-5, with TRBD2 identical over 8 bases. The CDR3 totals 16 residues. V was clipped by 0 bases and J by 1 base; unmatched bases: 4. Per germline, CDR1 LGHNA and CDR2 YNFKEQ. In nucleotides, the CDR3 is TGTGCCAGCAGCCAAGATCGAAGCGGGGGCCAAGAGACCCAGTACTTC. Translated: CASSQDRSGGQETQYF.

In its sample, this clonotype was seen many times. This chain joins TRBV18 and TRBJ2-7, with D possibly TRBD2 on 5 matching bases. Per the germline V gene, CDR1 is KGHSH and CDR2 is LQKENI. The CDR3 runs to 13 residues. V lost 2 bases, J lost 2 bases, and 7 bases lay in between. The CDR3 coding sequence is TGTGCCAGCTCACCAACTAGGGCCTACGAGCAGTACTTC. This encodes CASSPTRAYEQYF.

Ten or more counts support this clonotype. V usage is TRBV20-1 and J usage is TRBJ1-6, with 7 positions matching TRBD1. Trimming cost V 6 bases and J 5 bases; bases outside gene matches: 7. Per germline, CDR1 DFQATT and CDR2 SNEGSKA (reference sequence). This CDR3 comprises 14 residues. In DNA form, the CDR3 reads TGCAGTGCCCTACCACAGGGGAATAATTCACCCCTCCACTTT. Amino acid sequence: CSALPQGNNSPLHF.

The table lists this clonotype with many counts. The chain combines TRBV20-1 with TRBJ2-7; 9 bases align to TRBD2. Germline assignment: CDR1 DFQATT and CDR2 SNEGSKA (reference sequence). Trimming cost V 5 bases and J 2 bases; bases outside gene matches: 7. The CDR3 is 14 amino acids. In DNA, the CDR3 is TGCAGTGCTGCCCCCGGACTAGCGACCTACGAGCAGTACTTC. Translation: CSAAPGLATYEQYF.

This clonotype was found many times. The genes are TRBV20-1 and TRBJ2-1; D perhaps matches TRBD1 (6 bases). The CDR3 sequence is 12 residues long. Deletions cut 5 bases from V and 4 bases from J, with 9 bases between. Germline CDR1 and CDR2: DFQATT and SNEGSKA (reference sequence). Written as DNA, the CDR3 is TGCAGTGCTGGCAGGGGTTACAATGAGCAGTTCTTC. Translating it yields CSAGRGYNEQFF.

This clonotype was seen many times. The chain combines TRBV7-2 with TRBJ1-5; 9 nucleotides align to TRBD1. The CDR3 contains 14 residues. Germline V lookup: CDR1 SGHTA, CDR2 FQGNSA. Trimming removed 4 bases from V and 6 bases from J; junction bases left unmatched: 4. The CDR3 coding sequence is TGTGCCAGCAGCTCGGACAGGGGCGTTCAGCCCCAGCATTTT. Its translation: CASSSDRGVQPQHF.

This clonotype came up many times. This chain joins TRBV20-1 and TRBJ1-6; D is undetermined. The ends were cut back, 2 bases at V and 4 bases at J, with 9 bases in the middle. Germline-derived CDR1 and CDR2 are DFQATT and SNEGSKA (reference sequence). The CDR3 runs 14 residues. CDR3 residues: CSARIGLYNSPLHF. CDR3 DNA: TGCAGTGCTAGAATTGGTCTTTATAATTCACCCCTCCACTTT.